This T cell receptor (beta chain) was sequenced during a study of T cell repertoires in cytomegalovirus infection. Study details: The authors relied on CMV epitopes, both recently identified HLA-C-restricted and well-studied HLA-B-restricted. Through public TCR beta signatures, both CMV infection and matching HLA type were indicated. Findings and limits, study-wide: In two of eight donors, the top clonotype was HLA-C-restricted CMV-specific. People with CMV and the relevant HLA were identified by cumulative public TCR beta family frequency.

Using its own MiXCR run on the reads, TCRdb lists one record per CDR3 protein. The table records about 770,000 distinct CDR3 sequences, just under 30% of them present only once. The CDR3 consists of 13 residues. V gave up 5 bases and J gave up 0 bases, with 7 bases separating them. Germline V CDR1 and CDR2: MNHNY, SVGAGI (reference sequence). This clonotype occurred a few times. Its antigen is still unknown. The chain couples TRBV6-6 to TRBJ2-5, with D unresolved. This specimen consisted of cultured CD8+ T cells from PBMCs, obtained from culture after CMV antigen stimulation. The TCR comes from a human donor in good health (CMV status not recorded). Some clones in this sample may be carry-over from other donors' samples. CDR3 DNA: TGTGCCAGCAGTATAGAGTACCAAGAGACCCAGTACTTC. Amino acids: CASSIEYQETQYF.